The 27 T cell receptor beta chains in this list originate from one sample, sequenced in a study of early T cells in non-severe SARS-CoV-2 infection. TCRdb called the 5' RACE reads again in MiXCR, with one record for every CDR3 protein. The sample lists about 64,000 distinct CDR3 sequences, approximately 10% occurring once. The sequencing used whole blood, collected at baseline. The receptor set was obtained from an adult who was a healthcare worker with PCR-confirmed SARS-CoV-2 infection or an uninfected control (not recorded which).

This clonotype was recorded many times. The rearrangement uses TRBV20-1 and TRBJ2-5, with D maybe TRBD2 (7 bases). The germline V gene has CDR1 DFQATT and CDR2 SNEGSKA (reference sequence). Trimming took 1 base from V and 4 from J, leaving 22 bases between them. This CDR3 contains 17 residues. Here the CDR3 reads CSARGGGGLLAPETQYF. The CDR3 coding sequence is TGCAGTGCTAGAGGGGGCGGGGGCCTCCTCGCCCCAGAGACCCAGTACTTC.

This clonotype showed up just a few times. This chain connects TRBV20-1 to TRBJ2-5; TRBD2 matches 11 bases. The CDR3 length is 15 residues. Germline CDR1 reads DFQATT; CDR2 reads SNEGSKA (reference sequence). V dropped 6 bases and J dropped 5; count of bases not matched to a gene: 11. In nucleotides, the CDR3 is TGCAGTGCCACTTCTCTAGCGGGGGGAGGTGAGACCCAGTACTTC. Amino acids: CSATSLAGGGETQYF.

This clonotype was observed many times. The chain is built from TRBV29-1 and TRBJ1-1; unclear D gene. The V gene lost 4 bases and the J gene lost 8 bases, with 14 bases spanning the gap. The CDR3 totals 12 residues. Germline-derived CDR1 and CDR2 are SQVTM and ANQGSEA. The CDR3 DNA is TGCAGCGTTGTGCCGTCAGGCGAGGAAGCTTTCTTT. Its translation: CSVVPSGEEAFF.

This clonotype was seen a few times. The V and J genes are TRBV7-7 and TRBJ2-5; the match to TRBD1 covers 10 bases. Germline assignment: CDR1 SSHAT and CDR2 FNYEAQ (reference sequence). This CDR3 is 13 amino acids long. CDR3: CASLDRGQETQYF. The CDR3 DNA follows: TGTGCTAGCCTGGACAGGGGGCAAGAGACCCAGTACTTC.

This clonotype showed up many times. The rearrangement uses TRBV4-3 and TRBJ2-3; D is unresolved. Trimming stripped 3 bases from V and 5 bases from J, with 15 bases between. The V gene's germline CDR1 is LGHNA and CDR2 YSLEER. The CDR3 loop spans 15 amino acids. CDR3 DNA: TGCGCCAGCAGCCAGTCAGTGGGCGATGGAGATACGCAGTATTTT. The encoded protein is CASSQSVGDGDTQYF.

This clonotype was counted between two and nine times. CDR3 loop: CASSLEGRFSPGETQYF. CDR3 sequence (DNA): TGTGCCAGCAGCTTAGAGGGAAGGTTCTCGCCTGGGGAGACCCAGTACTTC. The chain is built from TRBV11-2 and TRBJ2-5; D is uncertain. The CDR3 spans 17 residues. Looked up from germline, CDR1 is SGHAT and CDR2 is FQNNGV. V was clipped by 0 bases and J by 5 bases, with 19 bases between them.

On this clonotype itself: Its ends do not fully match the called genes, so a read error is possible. The CDR3 bases are TGCAGTGCCATTCCTTTCGGCAGGGGCCTCCTAAACACGGAAGCTTTCTTT. Its protein is CSAIPFGRGLLNTEAFF. The V and J genes are TRBV20-1 and TRBJ1-1; D is possibly TRBD1 (6 bases). There are 17 residues in the CDR3. Germline CDR1 DFQATT, CDR2 SNEGSKA (reference sequence).

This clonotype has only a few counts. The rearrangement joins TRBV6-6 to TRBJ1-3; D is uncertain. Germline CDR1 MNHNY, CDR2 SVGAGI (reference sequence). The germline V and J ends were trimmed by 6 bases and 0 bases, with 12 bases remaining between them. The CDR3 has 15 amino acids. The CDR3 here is CASRGRTFSGNTIYF. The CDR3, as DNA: TGTGCCAGCAGGGGTCGGACCTTCTCTGGAAACACCATATATTTT.

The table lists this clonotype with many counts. DNA for the CDR3: TGTGCCAGCAGTTGGTCCGGGACAGGGCTTGGCGAGCAGTACTTC. Residues: CASSWSGTGLGEQYF. V usage is TRBV6-5 and J usage is TRBJ2-7, with TRBD1 identical over 9 bases. Germline V lookup: CDR1 MNHEY, CDR2 SVGAGI. The CDR3 is 15 amino acids. Trimming removed 4 bases from V and 6 bases from J; junction bases left unmatched: 10.

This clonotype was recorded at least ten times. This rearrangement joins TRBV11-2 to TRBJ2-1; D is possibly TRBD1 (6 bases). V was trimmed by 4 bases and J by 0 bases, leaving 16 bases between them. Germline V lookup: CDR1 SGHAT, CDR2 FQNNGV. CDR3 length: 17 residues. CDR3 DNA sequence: TGTGCCAGCAGCTCTCCTTCCCCAGGGGACTCCTACAATGAGCAGTTCTTC. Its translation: CASSSPSPGDSYNEQFF.

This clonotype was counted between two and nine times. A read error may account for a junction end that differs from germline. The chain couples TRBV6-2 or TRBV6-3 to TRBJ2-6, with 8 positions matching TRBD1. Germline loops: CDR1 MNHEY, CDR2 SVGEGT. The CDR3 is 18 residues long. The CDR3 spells CASSDSLGTGLGANVLTF. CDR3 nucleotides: TGTGCCAGCAGTGACTCCTTGGGGACAGGCTTGGGGGCCAACGTCCTGACTTTC.

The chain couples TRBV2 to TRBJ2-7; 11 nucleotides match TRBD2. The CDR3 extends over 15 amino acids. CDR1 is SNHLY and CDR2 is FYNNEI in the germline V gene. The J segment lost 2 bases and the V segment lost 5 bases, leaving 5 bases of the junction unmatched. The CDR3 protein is CASSLGLADTYEQYF. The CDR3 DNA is TGTGCCAGCAGTTTGGGACTAGCGGACACCTACGAGCAGTACTTC.

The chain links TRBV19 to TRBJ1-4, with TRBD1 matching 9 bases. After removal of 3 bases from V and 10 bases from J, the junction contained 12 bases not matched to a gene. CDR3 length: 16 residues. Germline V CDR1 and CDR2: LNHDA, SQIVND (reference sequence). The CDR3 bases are TGTGCCAGTAGTATTGGGACAGGGAACACGGCGGGAAAACTGTTTTTT. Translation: CASSIGTGNTAGKLFF.

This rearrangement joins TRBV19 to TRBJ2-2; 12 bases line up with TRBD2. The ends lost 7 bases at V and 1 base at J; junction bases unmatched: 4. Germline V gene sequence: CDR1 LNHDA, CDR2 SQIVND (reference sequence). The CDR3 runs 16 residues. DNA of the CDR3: TGTGCCAGTATTGCACTAGCGGGGGGGAACACCGGGGAGCTGTTTTTT. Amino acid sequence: CASIALAGGNTGELFF.

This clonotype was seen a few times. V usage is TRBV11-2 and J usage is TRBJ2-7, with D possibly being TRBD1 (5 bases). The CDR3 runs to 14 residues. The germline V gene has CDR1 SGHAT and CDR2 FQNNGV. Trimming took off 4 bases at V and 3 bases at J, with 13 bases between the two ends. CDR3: CASSSPRAFYEQYF. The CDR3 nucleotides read TGTGCCAGCAGCTCCCCCAGGGCTTTCTACGAGCAGTACTTC. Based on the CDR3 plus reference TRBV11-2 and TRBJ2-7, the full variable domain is EAGVAQSPRYKIIEKRQSVAFWCNPISGHATLYWYQQILGQGPKLLIQFQNNGVVDDSQLPKDRFSAERLKGVDSTLKIQPAKLEDSAVYLCASSSPRAFYEQYFGPGTRLTVT.

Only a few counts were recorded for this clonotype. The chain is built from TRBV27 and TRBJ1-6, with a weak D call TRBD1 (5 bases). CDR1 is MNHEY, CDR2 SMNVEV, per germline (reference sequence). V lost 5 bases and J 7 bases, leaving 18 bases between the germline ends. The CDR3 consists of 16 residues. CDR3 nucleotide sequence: TGTGCCAGCAGTCTCACGGGGCTGTCGGGAAATTCACCCCTCCACTTT. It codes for CASSLTGLSGNSPLHF.

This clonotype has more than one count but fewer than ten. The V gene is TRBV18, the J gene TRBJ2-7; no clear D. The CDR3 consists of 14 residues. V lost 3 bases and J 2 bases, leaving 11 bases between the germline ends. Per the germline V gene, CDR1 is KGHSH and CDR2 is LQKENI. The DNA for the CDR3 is TGTGCCAGCTCACCGCAACGGGCCACCTACGAGCAGTACTTC. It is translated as CASSPQRATYEQYF.

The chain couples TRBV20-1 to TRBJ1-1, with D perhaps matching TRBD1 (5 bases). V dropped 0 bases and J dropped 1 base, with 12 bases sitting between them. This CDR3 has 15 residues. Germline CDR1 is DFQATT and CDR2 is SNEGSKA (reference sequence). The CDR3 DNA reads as TGCAGTGCTAGAGACGCACAGGTGGGGAACACTGAAGCTTTCTTT. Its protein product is CSARDAQVGNTEAFF.

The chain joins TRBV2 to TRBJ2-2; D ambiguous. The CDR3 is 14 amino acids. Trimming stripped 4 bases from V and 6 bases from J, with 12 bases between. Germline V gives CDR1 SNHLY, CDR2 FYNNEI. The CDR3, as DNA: TGTGCCAGCAGTGGCGTGTGGGGTCCCGGGGAGCTGTTTTTT. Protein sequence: CASSGVWGPGELFF. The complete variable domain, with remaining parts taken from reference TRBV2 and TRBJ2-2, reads EPEVTQTPSHQVTQMGQEVILRCVPISNHLYFYWYRQILGQKVEFLVSFYNNEISEKSEIFDDQFSVERPDGSNFTLKIRSTKLEDSAMYFCASSGVWGPGELFFGEGSRLTVL.

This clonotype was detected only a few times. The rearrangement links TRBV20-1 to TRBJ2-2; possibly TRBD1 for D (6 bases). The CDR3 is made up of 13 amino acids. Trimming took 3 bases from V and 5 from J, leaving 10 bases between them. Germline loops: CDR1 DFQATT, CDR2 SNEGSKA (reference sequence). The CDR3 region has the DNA TGCAGTGCTAGTGAGGGGGTGACCGGGGAGCTGTTTTTT. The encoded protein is CSASEGVTGELFF.

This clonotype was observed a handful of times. The CDR3 region has the DNA TGTGCCAGCAGAATAACGGGTACAAATTCACCCCTCCACTTT. This gives the protein CASRITGTNSPLHF. The chain carries TRBV12-3 or TRBV12-4 and TRBJ1-6; D unclear. This CDR3 region has 14 residues. The V end was cut by 6 bases, the J end by 7 bases, with 13 bases between.

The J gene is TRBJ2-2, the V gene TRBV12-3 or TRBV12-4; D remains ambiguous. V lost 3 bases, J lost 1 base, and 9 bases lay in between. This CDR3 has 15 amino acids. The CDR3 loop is CASSFLALNTGELFF. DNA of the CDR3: TGTGCCAGCAGTTTTCTTGCGCTGAACACCGGGGAGCTGTTTTTT.

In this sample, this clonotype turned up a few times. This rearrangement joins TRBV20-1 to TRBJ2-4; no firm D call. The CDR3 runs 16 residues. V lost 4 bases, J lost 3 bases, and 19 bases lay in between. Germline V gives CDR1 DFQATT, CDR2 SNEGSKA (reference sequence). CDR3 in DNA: TGCAGTGCTACGACATCTCAGCCCGCTAACAAAAACATTCAGTACTTC. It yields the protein CSATTSQPANKNIQYF.

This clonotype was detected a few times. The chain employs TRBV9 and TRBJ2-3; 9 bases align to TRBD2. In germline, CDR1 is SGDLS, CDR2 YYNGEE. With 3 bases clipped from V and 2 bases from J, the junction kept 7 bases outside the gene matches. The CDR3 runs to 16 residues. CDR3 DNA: TGTGCCAGCAGCGCCCTTCTAGCGGGGAACACAGATACGCAGTATTTT. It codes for CASSALLAGNTDTQYF. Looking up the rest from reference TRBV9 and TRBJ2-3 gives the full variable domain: DSGVTQTPKHLITATGQRVTLRCSPRSGDLSVYWYQQSLDQGLQFLIQYYNGEERAKGNILERFSAQQFPDLHSELNLSSLELGDSALYFCASSALLAGNTDTQYFGPGTRLTVL.

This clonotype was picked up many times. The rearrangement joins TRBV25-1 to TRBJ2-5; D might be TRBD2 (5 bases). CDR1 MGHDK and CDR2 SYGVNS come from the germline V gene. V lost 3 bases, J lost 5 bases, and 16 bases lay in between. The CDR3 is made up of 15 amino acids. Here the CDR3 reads CASSDPGLSGETQYF. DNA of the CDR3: TGTGCCAGCAGTGACCCCGGACTGTCCGGCGAGACCCAGTACTTC.

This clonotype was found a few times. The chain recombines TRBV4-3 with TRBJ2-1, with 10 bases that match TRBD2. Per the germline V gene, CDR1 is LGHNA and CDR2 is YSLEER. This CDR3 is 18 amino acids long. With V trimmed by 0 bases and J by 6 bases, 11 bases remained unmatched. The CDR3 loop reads CASSQDLPAGGLFNEQFF. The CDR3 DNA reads TGCGCCAGCAGCCAAGATCTGCCAGCGGGGGGGCTTTTCAATGAGCAGTTCTTC.

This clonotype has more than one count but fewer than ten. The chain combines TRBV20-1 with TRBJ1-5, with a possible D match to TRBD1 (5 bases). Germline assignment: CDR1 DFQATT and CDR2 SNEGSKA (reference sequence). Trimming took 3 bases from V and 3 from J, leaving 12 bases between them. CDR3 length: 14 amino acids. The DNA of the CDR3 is TGCAGTGCTAGGGGGAGGGGCACCAATCAGCCCCAGCATTTT. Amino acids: CSARGRGTNQPQHF.